This T cell receptor (beta chain) was sequenced for a study of CXCR3-negative and CXCR3-positive naive CD8 T cells. General observations from the study: Both naive subsets had comparably high diversity; memory CD8+ cells much lower. Naive cells that were CXCR3-negative or CXCR3-positive used TRBV-TRBJ genes alike, while memory cells diverged.

Germline-derived CDR1 and CDR2 are MNHEY and SVGAGI. The CDR3 sequence is 14 residues long. Concerning this clonotype: The antigen is not known.

Via 5' RACE with UMI labels, TRB cDNA libraries were prepared. No DNA is given; TCRdb re-called the 5' RACE reads and lists each CDR3 protein once. The repertoire table contains approximately 88,000 distinct CDR3 sequences. CD45RO-CCR7+CD27+CD95- marked naive CD8+ T cells. The chain has TRBV6-5 and TRBJ1-5; TCRdb indicates TRBD1, and absent DNA this call remains unverified. Specimen: naive CXCR3- CD8+ T cells from blood. The subset was: CD45RO-CCR7+CD27+CD95- naive CD8+ T cells lacking CXCR3 (TNR3-). The TCR originated in a human donor in good health. Some clones in this sample may be carry-over from other donors' samples. CDR3: CASSGTGESQPQHF.